The T cell receptor (beta chain) described here comes from a study of blood T cell repertoires in COVID-19. Across the whole study: The United States, Italy and Spain provided the acute and convalescent COVID-19 samples.

The CDR3 totals 18 residues. V lost 0 bases, J lost 0 bases, and 16 bases lay in between. The germline gives CDR1 SGDLS, CDR2 YYNGEE. Concerning this clone: This specimen includes other DNA sequences encoding the same CDR3.

Method: immunoSEQ multiplex PCR; TCRdb's copy keeps in-frame clones and lacks some. This sample yields just under 150,000 clones, of which 70% to 90% are seen a single time; around 2.5% belongs to the top ten. The rearrangement links TRBV9 to TRBJ1-3; possibly TRBD1 for D (6 bases). The TCR originated in a human donor with acute or convalescent COVID-19. The donor label of this sample is uncertain. The specimen sequenced was peripheral blood. CDR3 bases: TGTGCCAGCAGCGTAGGATCCCTGACAGGCCACTCTGGAAACACCATATATTTT. Amino acids: CASSVGSLTGHSGNTIYF.